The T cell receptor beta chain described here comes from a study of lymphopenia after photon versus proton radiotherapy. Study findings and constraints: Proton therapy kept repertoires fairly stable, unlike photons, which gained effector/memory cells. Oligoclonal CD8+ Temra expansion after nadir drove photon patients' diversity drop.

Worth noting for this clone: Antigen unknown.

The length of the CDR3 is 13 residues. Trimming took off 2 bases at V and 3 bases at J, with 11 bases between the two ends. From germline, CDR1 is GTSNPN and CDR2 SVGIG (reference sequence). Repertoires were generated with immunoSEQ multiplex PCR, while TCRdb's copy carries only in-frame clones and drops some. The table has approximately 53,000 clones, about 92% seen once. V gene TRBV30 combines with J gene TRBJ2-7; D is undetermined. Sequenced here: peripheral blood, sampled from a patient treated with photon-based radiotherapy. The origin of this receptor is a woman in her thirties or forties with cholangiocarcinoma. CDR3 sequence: CAWSQQLGYEQYF. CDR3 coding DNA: TGTGCCTGGAGTCAGCAGCTTGGCTACGAGCAGTACTTC.